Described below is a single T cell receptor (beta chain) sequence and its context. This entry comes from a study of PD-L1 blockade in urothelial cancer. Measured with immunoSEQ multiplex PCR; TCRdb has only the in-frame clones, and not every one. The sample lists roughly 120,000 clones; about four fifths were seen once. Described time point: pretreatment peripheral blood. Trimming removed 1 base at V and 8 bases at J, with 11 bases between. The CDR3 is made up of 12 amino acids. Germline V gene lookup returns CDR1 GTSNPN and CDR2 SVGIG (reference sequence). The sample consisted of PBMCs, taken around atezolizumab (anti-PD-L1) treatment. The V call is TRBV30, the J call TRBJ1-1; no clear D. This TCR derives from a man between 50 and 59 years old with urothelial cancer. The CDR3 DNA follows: TGTGCCTGGAGTGCCCGCGGCGTCGAAGCTTTCTTT. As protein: CAWSARGVEAFF.